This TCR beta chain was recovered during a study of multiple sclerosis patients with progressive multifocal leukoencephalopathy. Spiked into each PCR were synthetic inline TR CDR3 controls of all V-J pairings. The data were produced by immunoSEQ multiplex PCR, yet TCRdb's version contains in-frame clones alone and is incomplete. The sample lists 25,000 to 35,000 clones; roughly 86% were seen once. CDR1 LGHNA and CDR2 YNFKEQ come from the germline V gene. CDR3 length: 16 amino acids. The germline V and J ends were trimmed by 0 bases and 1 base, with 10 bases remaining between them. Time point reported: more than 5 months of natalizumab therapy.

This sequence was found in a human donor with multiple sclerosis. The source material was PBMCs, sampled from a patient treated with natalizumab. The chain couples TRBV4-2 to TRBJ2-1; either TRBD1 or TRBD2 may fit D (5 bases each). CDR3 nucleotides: TGTGCCAGCAGCCAAGAGGGACGGTTATCCTACAATGAGCAGTTCTTC. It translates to CASSQEGRLSYNEQFF.